This T cell receptor (beta chain) was sequenced during a study of blood T cell repertoires in COVID-19. As processed by the authors: How many nucleated cells were present was estimated from reference gene primer amplification. Data came from immunoSEQ multiplex PCR; TCRdb stores just in-frame clones and leaves some out. The V and J calls and the clone size are those of that table, but D and trimming were determined from the DNA. Of approximately 37,000 clones listed, about nine tenths are singletons. The V gene's germline CDR1 is SGHRS and CDR2 YFSETQ. The CDR3 length is 17 residues. V was pared by 3 bases and J by 6 bases, with 12 bases of the junction left unmatched.

The rearrangement uses TRBV5-1 and TRBJ2-1; 10 bases agree with TRBD1. The TCR was taken from a woman older than 75 with acute or convalescent COVID-19. Input material: peripheral blood. The CDR3 sequence is CASSWADRGDLSNEQFF. CDR3 DNA sequence: TGCGCCAGCAGCTGGGCGGACAGGGGGGATCTAAGCAATGAGCAGTTCTTC.